Each of the 17 T cell receptor beta chains below was sequenced from the same sample in a study of T cells expressing NK-cell markers. For each CDR3 protein, TCRdb gives one entry from its re-call of the 5' RACE reads, without DNA. This table holds about 460,000 distinct CDR3 sequences. Sample: blood T cells: a sorted CD56 or NKG2C T cell subset, CD4+ or CD8+ T cells, or bulk PBMC T cells (not recorded which). These TCRs come from a woman aged 45-65 years in good health.

The chain is built from TRBV10-3 and TRBJ2-1; TCRdb selects TRBD2, and the lack of DNA leaves this call unchecked. This CDR3 is built from 15 residues. The V gene's germline CDR1 is ENHRY and CDR2 SYGVKD. CDR3 sequence: CATGGLERSYNEQFF.

The chain links TRBV7-2 to TRBJ2-3; lacking DNA, the TRBD2 call made by TCRdb goes unchecked. The CDR3 length is 13 residues. Looked up from germline, CDR1 is SGHTA and CDR2 is FQGNSA. CDR3 loop: CASSLGRADTQYF.

This chain links TRBV2 with TRBJ2-3; TCRdb indicates TRBD2, and absent DNA this call remains unverified. This CDR3 is built from 15 residues. Germline V gene lookup returns CDR1 SNHLY and CDR2 FYNNEI. CDR3 loop: CASSRLAGDTDTQYF.

V gene TRBV24-1 combines with J gene TRBJ2-1; the D gene TCRdb calls, TRBD1, cannot be checked with no DNA. This CDR3 comprises 16 residues. Per the germline V gene, CDR1 is KGHDR and CDR2 is SFDVKD. The CDR3 reads CATSDPGRPAGNEQFF.

V and J are TRBV9 and TRBJ1-3; lacking DNA, the TRBD1 call made by TCRdb goes unchecked. Germline CDR1 and CDR2: SGDLS and YYNGEE. There are 16 residues in the CDR3. The CDR3 sequence is CASSNSGVRSGNTIYF. Based on the CDR3 plus reference TRBV9 and TRBJ1-3, the full variable domain is DSGVTQTPKHLITATGQRVTLRCSPRSGDLSVYWYQQSLDQGLQFLIQYYNGEERAKGNILERFSAQQFPDLHSELNLSSLELGDSALYFCASSNSGVRSGNTIYFGEGSWLTVV.

CDR3 region: CASSYSADSTDTQYF. J is TRBJ2-3 and V is TRBV6-5; with no DNA, the TCRdb D assignment of TRBD2 cannot be verified. Germline CDR1 reads MNHEY; CDR2 reads SVGAGI. The CDR3 runs to 15 residues.

The V gene is TRBV10-3, the J gene TRBJ2-3; the TCRdb call, TRBD1, lacks DNA for checking. The V gene's germline CDR1 is ENHRY and CDR2 SYGVKD. CDR3 length: 14 residues. CDR3: CAISEALSSDTQYF.

The chain links TRBV5-1 to TRBJ2-7; checking the TCRdb D call of TRBD1 is not possible without DNA. Germline lookup yields CDR1 SGHRS and CDR2 YFSETQ. The CDR3 extends over 15 amino acids. The CDR3 here is CASRNLLRSPDEQYF.

This chain connects TRBV11-3 to TRBJ2-6. Germline-derived CDR1 and CDR2 are SGHNT and YENEEA. The CDR3 spans 16 residues. The chain's CDR3 is CASSSDFNSGANVLTF.

V is TRBV2 and J is TRBJ2-3. Germline V CDR1 and CDR2: SNHLY, FYNNEI. This CDR3 has 11 residues. The CDR3 spells CASKAGDTQYF.

The V and J genes are TRBV20-1 and TRBJ2-1; TCRdb lists TRBD2, though no DNA is available to test this call. Germline V lookup: CDR1 DFQATT, CDR2 SNEGSKA (reference sequence). The CDR3 sequence is 15 residues long. The CDR3 sequence is CSARDRSGGLNEQFF.

The J gene is TRBJ2-2, the V gene TRBV4-2; TCRdb calls TRBD2, which cannot be checked without DNA. The CDR3 covers 17 residues. The germline gives CDR1 LGHNA, CDR2 YNFKEQ. The CDR3 loop is CASSQGGVQRRTGELFF.

V is TRBV5-6 and J is TRBJ1-1. From germline, CDR1 is SGHDT and CDR2 YYEEEE. This CDR3 is 13 amino acids long. The CDR3 is CASSWNRNTEAFF.

J is TRBJ1-4 and V is TRBV6-5; without DNA, the TCRdb call of TRBD1 cannot be checked. The germline CDR1 and CDR2 sequences are MNHEY and SVGAGI. CDR3 length equals 13 residues. The CDR3 loop reads CASSRGVGEKLFF.

This rearrangement joins TRBV29-1 to TRBJ1-2; checking the TCRdb D call of TRBD1 is not possible without DNA. CDR3 length: 13 amino acids. Germline lookup yields CDR1 SQVTM and CDR2 ANQGSEA. CDR3 sequence: CSVDSGQGEDYTF. The complete variable domain, with remaining parts taken from reference TRBV29-1 and TRBJ1-2, reads SAVISQKPSRDICQRGTSLTIQCQVDSQVTMMFWYRQQPGQSLTLIATANQGSEATYESGFVIDKFPISRPNLTFSTLTVSNMSPEDSSIYLCSVDSGQGEDYTFGSGTRLTVV.

This chain links TRBV10-3 with TRBJ2-3; without DNA, the TCRdb call of TRBD1 cannot be checked. The germline gives CDR1 ENHRY, CDR2 SYGVKD. The CDR3 totals 14 residues. CDR3 in amino acids: CAIRGQGASDTQYF.

The chain couples TRBV12-3 or TRBV12-4 to TRBJ1-5. CDR3 length: 14 residues. CDR3 sequence reads: CASSSLPGGQPQHF.